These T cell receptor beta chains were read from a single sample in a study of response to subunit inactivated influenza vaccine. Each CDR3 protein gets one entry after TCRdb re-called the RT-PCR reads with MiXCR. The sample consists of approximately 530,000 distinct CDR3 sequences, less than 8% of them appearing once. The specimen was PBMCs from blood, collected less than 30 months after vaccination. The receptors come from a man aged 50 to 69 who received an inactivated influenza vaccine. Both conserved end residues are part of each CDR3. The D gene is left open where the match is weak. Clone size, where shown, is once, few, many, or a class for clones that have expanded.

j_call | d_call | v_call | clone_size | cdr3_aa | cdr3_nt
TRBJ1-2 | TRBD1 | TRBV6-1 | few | CATPVQGQYYGYTF | TGTGCCACCCCGGTCCAGGGACAGTACTATGGCTACACCTTC
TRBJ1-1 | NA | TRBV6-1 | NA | CASSEWTANTEAFF | TGTGCCAGCAGTGAATGGACAGCAAACACTGAAGCTTTCTTT
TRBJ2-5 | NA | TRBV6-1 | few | CASSLVPGSKETQYF | TGTGCCAGCAGCCTCGTCCCGGGATCAAAAGAGACCCAGTACTTC
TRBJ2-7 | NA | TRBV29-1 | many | CSVEKGSPYEQYF | TGCAGCGTTGAAAAGGGGAGTCCCTACGAGCAGTACTTC
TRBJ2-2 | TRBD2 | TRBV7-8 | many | CASKLAGANTGELFF | TGTGCCAGCAAGCTAGCGGGAGCGAACACCGGGGAGCTGTTTTTT
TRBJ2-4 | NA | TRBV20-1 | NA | CSASGNLAKNIQYF | TGCAGTGCTAGCGGGAACCTAGCCAAAAACATTCAGTACTTC
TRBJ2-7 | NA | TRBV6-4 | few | CASSDDVTDIAYEQYF | TGTGCCAGCAGTGACGACGTTACAGATATTGCCTACGAGCAGTACTTC
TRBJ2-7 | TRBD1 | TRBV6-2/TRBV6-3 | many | CASSTTGGSYEQYF | TGTGCCAGCAGTACTACAGGGGGCTCCTACGAGCAGTACTTC
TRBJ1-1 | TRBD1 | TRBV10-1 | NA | CASRAGTGSTEAFF | TGCGCCAGCAGAGCCGGGACAGGGAGTACTGAAGCTTTCTTT
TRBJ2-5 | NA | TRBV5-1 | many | CASSLVWTQQAETQYF | TGCGCCAGCAGCTTGGTTTGGACTCAACAAGCGGAGACCCAGTACTTC
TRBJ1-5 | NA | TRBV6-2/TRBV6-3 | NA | CASRARAPSNQPQHF | TGTGCCAGCAGGGCCCGGGCTCCTTCCAATCAGCCCCAGCATTTT
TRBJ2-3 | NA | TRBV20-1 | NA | CSADWVQERFDTDTQYF | TGCAGTGCTGATTGGGTACAGGAGCGTTTTGACACAGATACGCAGTATTTT
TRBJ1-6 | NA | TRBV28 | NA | CASRPFFLSPLHF | TGTGCCAGCAGACCTTTCTTCCTTTCACCCCTCCACTTT
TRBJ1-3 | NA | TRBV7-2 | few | CASSLDRNTIYF | TGTGCCAGCAGCCTAGATCGGAACACCATATATTTT
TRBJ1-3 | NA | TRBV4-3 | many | CASSQDLPGSSGNTIYF | TGCGCCAGCAGCCAAGATCTCCCGGGAAGCTCTGGAAACACCATATATTTT
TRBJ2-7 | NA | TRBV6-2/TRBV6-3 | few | CASSYLGPSYEQYF | TGTGCCAGCAGTTACTTGGGACCATCCTACGAGCAGTACTTC
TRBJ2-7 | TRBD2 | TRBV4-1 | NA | CASSQDSLAASGAYEQYF | TGCGCCAGCAGCCAAGATTCTCTCGCGGCTAGCGGGGCCTACGAGCAGTACTTC
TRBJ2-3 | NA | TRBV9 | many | CASSDKPSSTDTQYF | TGTGCCAGCAGCGACAAGCCAAGTAGCACAGATACGCAGTATTTT
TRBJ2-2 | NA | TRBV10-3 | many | CAISESFFGFDTGELFF | TGTGCCATCAGTGAGTCGTTTTTTGGGTTTGACACCGGGGAGCTGTTTTTT
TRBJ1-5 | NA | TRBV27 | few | CASSLSLGGNQPQHF | TGTGCCAGCAGTTTATCGTTGGGGGGCAATCAGCCCCAGCATTTT
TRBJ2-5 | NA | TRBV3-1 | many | CASSQDPGHQIRTQYF | TGTGCCAGCAGCCAAGATCCGGGACACCAGATCCGGACCCAGTACTTC
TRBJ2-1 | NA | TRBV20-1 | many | CSARENNEQFF | TGCAGTGCTAGGGAGAACAATGAGCAGTTCTTC
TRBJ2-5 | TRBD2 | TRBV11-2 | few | CASSLDTSVTQYF | TGTGCCAGCAGCTTAGACACTAGCGTTACCCAGTACTTC
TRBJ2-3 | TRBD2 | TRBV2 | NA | CASKRGNTDTQYF | TGTGCCAGCAAGCGGGGAAACACAGATACGCAGTATTTT
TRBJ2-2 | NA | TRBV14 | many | CASSHLGRGVSNTGELFF | TGTGCCAGCAGCCATTTGGGTCGTGGGGTGTCCAACACCGGGGAGCTGTTTTTT
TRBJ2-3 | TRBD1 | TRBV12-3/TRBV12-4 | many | CASSAGTGISDTQYF | TGTGCCAGCAGTGCCGGGACAGGGATATCAGATACGCAGTATTTT
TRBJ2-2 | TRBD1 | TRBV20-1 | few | CSASRHRGTGELFF | TGCAGTGCTAGTCGGCACAGGGGGACCGGGGAGCTGTTTTTT
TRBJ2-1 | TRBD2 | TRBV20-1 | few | CSAWTSKGVNEQFF | TGCAGTGCTTGGACTAGCAAGGGTGTAAATGAGCAGTTCTTC
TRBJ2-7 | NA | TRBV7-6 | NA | CASSPPGQTSYEQYF | TGTGCCAGCAGCCCTCCGGGACAAACCTCCTACGAGCAGTACTTC
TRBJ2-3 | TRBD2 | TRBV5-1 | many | CASRTSGSTDTQYF | TGCGCCAGCAGGACTAGCGGTAGCACAGATACGCAGTATTTT
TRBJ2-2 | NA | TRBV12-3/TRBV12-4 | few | CASRIAAAGELFF | TGTGCCAGCAGGATAGCGGCTGCCGGGGAGCTGTTTTTT
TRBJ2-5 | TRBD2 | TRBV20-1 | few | CSASGQAGLQETQYF | TGCAGTGCTTCTGGCCAAGCGGGATTACAAGAGACCCAGTACTTC
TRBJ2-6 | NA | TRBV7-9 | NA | CASLPASSGANVLTF | TGTGCCAGCCTCCCGGCGAGCTCTGGGGCCAACGTCCTGACTTTC
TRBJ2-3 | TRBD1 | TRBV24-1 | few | CATSVGQGARDTQYF | TGTGCCACCAGTGTAGGACAGGGGGCTAGAGATACGCAGTATTTT
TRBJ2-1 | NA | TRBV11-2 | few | CASSLDVRYYEQFF | TGTGCCAGCAGCTTAGATGTTCGGTACTATGAGCAGTTCTTC